Each of the 11 T cell receptor beta chains below was sequenced from the same sample in a study of Graves' ophthalmopathy and Graves' hyperthyroidism. The study amplified TCR beta CDR3 regions using RNA transcripts. An opening RT-PCR round employed HTBI primers and preceded a second-round multiplex PCR. In TCRdb, the multiplex PCR reads were re-called with MiXCR into one record per CDR3 protein. The table shows over a million distinct CDR3 sequences, with about 38% occurring only once. Material: peripheral blood or thyroid tissue (not recorded which). These receptor sequences come from an adult man with Graves' hyperthyroidism.

This clonotype has more than one count but fewer than ten. The chain combines TRBV4-1 with TRBJ2-7, with D perhaps TRBD1 or TRBD2 (5 bases each). The CDR3 length is 16 residues. Trimming cost V 0 bases and J 2 bases, with 14 bases left between them. The V gene's germline CDR1 is MGHRA and CDR2 YSYEKL. CDR3 nucleotides: TGCGCCAGCAGCCAAGAAGGGACCAAATTAACCTACGAGCAGTACTTC. Translated: CASSQEGTKLTYEQYF.

Comment on this clonotype: A much larger clone sits a single nucleotide away, making a read error possible. The V gene is TRBV11-2, the J gene TRBJ2-5; D is possibly TRBD2 (5 bases). The CDR3 is 17 amino acids. Germline assignment: CDR1 SGHAT and CDR2 FQNNGV. CDR3 loop: CASNLGQAAEEQETQYF. The CDR3 nucleotides are TGTGCCAGCAACTTAGGCCAAGCGGCAGAAGAACAAGAGACCCAGTACTTC.

This clonotype was detected once. A junction boundary mismatches the germline segment, possibly from a read error. V and J are TRBV7-2 and TRBJ1-4; no reliable D call. The CDR3 is made up of 13 amino acids. Germline values: CDR1 SGHTA, CDR2 FQGNSA. CDR3: CASRLGANEKLFF. In nucleotides, the CDR3 is TGTGCCAGCCGCTTGGGTGCTAATGAAAAACTGTTTTTT. Filled out from reference TRBV7-2 and TRBJ1-4, the complete variable domain reads GAGVSQSPSNKVTEKGKDVELRCDPISGHTALYWYRQSLGQGLEFLIYFQGNSAPDKSGLPSDRFSAERTGGSVSTLTIQRTQQEDSAVYLCASRLGANEKLFFGSGTQLSVL.

This clonotype has ten or more counts. The chain combines TRBV7-8 with TRBJ2-7; 7 bases fit TRBD1. Germline trimming cut 5 bases from V and 5 bases from J; bases unmatched to any gene: 6. The V gene's germline CDR1 is SGHVS and CDR2 FQNEAQ. This CDR3 spans 13 amino acids. CDR3 in amino acids: CASSPTGYHEQYF. CDR3 nucleotide sequence: TGTGCCAGCAGCCCGACAGGGTATCACGAGCAGTACTTC.

The chain recombines TRBV12-3 or TRBV12-4 with TRBJ1-1; TRBD1 agrees at 9 bases. The CDR3 is 14 amino acids. The V segment lost 6 bases and the J segment 7 bases; nucleotides outside the gene matches: 9. The CDR3 protein is CASSLTGGLHEAFF. The CDR3, as DNA: TGTGCCAGCAGCCTCACAGGGGGCCTTCATGAAGCTTTCTTT.

This clonotype was recorded only once. This sequence joins TRBV10-3 and TRBJ2-5, with 9 nucleotides matching TRBD1. The trim removed 8 bases at V and 5 bases at J, leaving 6 bases unmatched. This CDR3 is built from 13 residues. Germline values: CDR1 ENHRY, CDR2 SYGVKD. CDR3 residues: CAIAGQGGETQYF. The CDR3 bases are TGTGCCATCGCGGGACAGGGCGGCGAGACCCAGTACTTC.

A note on this clonotype: A much larger clone differs from this one at a single base, so this may be a read error. The chain combines TRBV7-2 with TRBJ1-5; D call uncertain. Trimming took 8 bases from V and 0 from J, leaving 14 bases between them. In germline, CDR1 is SGHTA, CDR2 FQGNSA. The CDR3 extends over 15 amino acids. The CDR3 sequence: CASGDQKYSNQPQHF. The CDR3 DNA follows: TGTGCCAGCGGTGACCAGAAGTATAGCAATCAGCCCCAGCATTTT.

Regarding this clonotype: One base away lies a much larger clone, so this may be a sequencing read error. The chain couples TRBV12-3 or TRBV12-4 to TRBJ1-1; D gene unclear. This CDR3 has 14 residues. The CDR3 reads CASSLSTSNTAAFF. The CDR3 nucleotides are TGTGCCAGCAGTTTGAGTACCTCGAACACTGCAGCTTTCTTT.

This clonotype was observed a handful of times. The chain is built from TRBV30 and TRBJ1-5; no clear D gene. CDR1 GTSNPN and CDR2 SVGIG come from the germline V gene (reference sequence). The CDR3 totals 14 residues. Trimming took off 0 bases at V and 3 bases at J, with 9 bases between the two ends. The CDR3 reads CAWSVSGYNQPQHF. DNA of the CDR3: TGTGCCTGGAGTGTTTCCGGTTACAATCAGCCCCAGCATTTT.

This clonotype appeared many times. The chain carries TRBV10-3 and TRBJ2-7; 7 positions match TRBD1. From germline, CDR1 is ENHRY and CDR2 SYGVKD. Losses at the gene ends were 10 bases for V and 7 bases for J; bases not matched to a gene: 19. This CDR3 comprises 15 residues. The CDR3 DNA sequence: TGTGCCAGCCGGAGATGGACCATTCGGGACAGAGAGCAGTACTTC. It specifies CASRRWTIRDREQYF.

The chain carries TRBV10-2 and TRBJ1-1; the D gene is possibly TRBD1 (6 bases). The CDR3 sequence is 17 residues long. Trimming shortened V by 2 bases and J by 2 bases, and 18 bases separated the two germline ends. Per germline, CDR1 WSHSY and CDR2 SAAADI. For the CDR3, the DNA is TGCGCCAGCAGTGAGCCGGACAGTCTGAACGGAAACACTGAAGCTTTCTTT. This encodes CASSEPDSLNGNTEAFF.